The 5 T cell receptor beta chains in this list originate from one sample, sequenced in a study of PD-1 blockade in classical Hodgkin lymphoma. Specified time point: cycle 4 day 1 (C4D1), after 6 weeks of nivolumab. All patients relapsed after autologous stem cell transplantation, and brentuximab vedotin exposure varied. TCRdb keeps only in-frame clones here, not all; method: immunoSEQ multiplex PCR. This table holds around 57,000 clones, approximately 86% found once. The source material was peripheral blood mononuclear cells (PBMCs), sampled before the fourth cycle of nivolumab. These receptors were collected from a human donor with classical Hodgkin lymphoma.

The chain has TRBV4-1 and TRBJ2-3; 9 bases align to TRBD2. V trimming: 3 bases; J trimming: 0 bases; junction bases outside the gene matches: 4. This CDR3 is 16 amino acids long. Germline V gene data show CDR1 as MGHRA and CDR2 as YSYEKL. This CDR3 is CASSHLLAGSTDTQYF. In DNA, the CDR3 is TGCGCCAGCAGCCATCTCCTAGCGGGAAGCACAGATACGCAGTATTTT.

The chain couples TRBV6-6 to TRBJ2-3, with 10 bases aligning to TRBD1. Germline V gene lookup returns CDR1 MNHNY and CDR2 SVGAGI (reference sequence). Losses at the gene ends were 2 bases for V and 3 bases for J; bases not matched to a gene: 5. The CDR3 is 16 residues long. The CDR3 sequence is CASSYAGQGRTDTQYF. DNA for the CDR3: TGTGCCAGCAGTTACGCGGGACAGGGGCGGACAGATACGCAGTATTTT.

This chain links TRBV5-6 with TRBJ2-5; 8 bases map to TRBD1. From germline, CDR1 is SGHDT and CDR2 YYEEEE. V lost 4 bases and J lost 2; bases outside the gene matches: 13. The CDR3 extends over 17 amino acids. CDR3 in DNA: TGTGCCAGCAGCCCACTACAACGACAGGGGCCTCAAGAGACCCAGTACTTC. Its translation is CASSPLQRQGPQETQYF.

This chain joins TRBV2 and TRBJ2-2, with D uncertain. Trimming stripped 0 bases from V and 4 bases from J, with 6 bases between. Germline V gives CDR1 SNHLY, CDR2 FYNNEI. The CDR3 totals 14 residues. CDR3 sequence reads: CASSEASGTGELFF. The CDR3 DNA is TGTGCCAGCAGTGAAGCCTCTGGCACCGGGGAGCTGTTTTTT.

The CDR3 here is CASSFKVASKAFF. The DNA of the CDR3 is TGTGCCAGCAGCTTCAAAGTGGCCTCGAAAGCTTTCTTT. The chain carries TRBV7-2 and TRBJ1-1; D remains ambiguous. Germline values: CDR1 SGHTA, CDR2 FQGNSA. Deletions cut 3 bases from V and 9 bases from J, with 14 bases between. The CDR3 covers 13 residues. Combining the CDR3 with reference TRBV7-2 and TRBJ1-1 gives the whole variable domain GAGVSQSPSNKVTEKGKDVELRCDPISGHTALYWYRQSLGQGLEFLIYFQGNSAPDKSGLPSDRFSAERTGGSVSTLTIQRTQQEDSAVYLCASSFKVASKAFFGQGTRLTVV.